What follows are 20 T cell receptor beta chains derived from one specimen sequenced in a study of T cell responses to AZD1222 COVID-19 vaccine. Sequenced by immunoSEQ multiplex PCR; TCRdb stores in-frame clones only, minus some. The table includes some 170,000 clones, around 92% detected once. This material consisted of peripheral blood, taken on day 0 of AZD1222 vaccination. The receptors come from an adult in good health.

This clone was seen a single time. The CDR3, as DNA: TGCAGCGTTGTCGCTTTGGGGGGCGGTGAGACTGAAGCTTTCTTT. Amino acid sequence: CSVVALGGGETEAFF. The rearrangement links TRBV29-1 to TRBJ1-1, with D possibly TRBD1 on 6 matching bases. This CDR3 region has 15 residues. The V end lost 4 bases, the J end lost 5 bases, and 20 bases lay between the germline ends. The V gene's germline CDR1 is SQVTM and CDR2 ANQGSEA.

The V and J genes are TRBV11-3 and TRBJ2-1; 11 nucleotides align to TRBD2. CDR3 length: 16 amino acids. In germline, CDR1 is SGHNT, CDR2 YENEEA. After removal of 3 bases from V and 6 bases from J, the junction contained 7 bases not matched to a gene. The CDR3 DNA reads as TGTGCCAGCAGCTTCGGTGGGACTAGCGGCCTCAATGAGCAGTTCTTC. Translation gives CASSFGGTSGLNEQFF.

This chain links TRBV5-1 with TRBJ1-4; TRBD1 aligns across 7 bases. Germline V CDR1 and CDR2: SGHRS, YFSETQ. This CDR3 has 14 residues. Losses at the gene ends were 3 bases for V and 7 bases for J; bases not matched to a gene: 6. The CDR3 spells CASSSPGGAEKLFF. CDR3 DNA: TGCGCCAGCAGCTCTCCAGGGGGGGCTGAAAAACTGTTTTTT.

The J gene is TRBJ2-7, the V gene TRBV5-6; D remains ambiguous. The CDR3 totals 16 residues. Germline CDR1 is SGHDT and CDR2 is YYEEEE. V shed 0 bases and J shed 3 bases, with 16 bases lying between them. CDR3 region: CASSLDLSGFGYEQYF. DNA for the CDR3: TGTGCCAGCAGCTTGGATCTGTCAGGTTTCGGCTACGAGCAGTACTTC. Using reference TRBV5-6 and TRBJ2-7 for the parts outside the CDR3, the full variable domain is DAGVTQSPTHLIKTRGQQVTLRCSPKSGHDTVSWYQQALGQGPQFIFQYYEEEERQRGNFPDRFSGHQFPNYSSELNVNALLLGDSALYLCASSLDLSGFGYEQYFGPGTRLTVT.

This clone showed up just once. V and J are TRBV19 and TRBJ2-6, with D uncertain. CDR3 length: 16 amino acids. Trimming shortened V by 2 bases and J by 0 bases, and 8 bases separated the two germline ends. Germline-derived CDR1 and CDR2 are LNHDA and SQIVND (reference sequence). This chain's CDR3 is CASSILSISGANVLTF. As DNA, the CDR3 is TGTGCCAGTAGTATACTCAGTATCTCTGGGGCCAACGTCCTGACTTTC.

The V and J genes are TRBV5-6 and TRBJ2-7; D may correspond to TRBD1 or TRBD2 (5 bases each). CDR1 SGHDT and CDR2 YYEEEE come from the germline V gene. CDR3 length: 13 residues. V lost 4 bases, J lost 2 bases, and 10 bases lay in between. The CDR3 nucleotides read TGTGCCAGCAGCCAAGAGGGACCCTACGAGCAGTACTTC. It codes for CASSQEGPYEQYF.

V is TRBV7-9 and J is TRBJ1-2; 7 nucleotides match TRBD1. Looked up from germline, CDR1 is SEHNR and CDR2 is FQNEAQ (reference sequence). The CDR3 totals 16 residues. V was clipped by 6 bases and J by 6 bases; unmatched bases: 16. CDR3 nucleotides: TGTGCCAGCAGACAATCTCGGTCACAGGGGTTGGATGGCTACACCTTC. Translated, it gives CASRQSRSQGLDGYTF.

The chain combines TRBV5-1 with TRBJ1-1; D is ambiguous. V was cut by 1 base and J by 0 bases, with 10 bases left in between. The CDR3 is 15 residues long. Germline assignment: CDR1 SGHRS and CDR2 YFSETQ. CDR3: CASSLYAGLNTEAFF. The CDR3 coding sequence is TGCGCCAGCAGCTTGTACGCAGGTCTGAACACTGAAGCTTTCTTT.

The chain combines TRBV15 with TRBJ1-4; D unclear. The V end lost 3 bases, the J end lost 3 bases, and 11 bases lay between the germline ends. The CDR3 covers 15 residues. The germline gives CDR1 LNHNV, CDR2 YYDKDF (reference sequence). The CDR3 spells CATSREGSANEKLFF. In nucleotides, the CDR3 is TGTGCCACCAGCAGGGAGGGAAGTGCTAATGAAAAACTGTTTTTT.

V usage is TRBV10-3 and J usage is TRBJ2-2, with D perhaps given as TRBD1 or TRBD2 (6 bases each). Germline-derived CDR1 and CDR2 are ENHRY and SYGVKD. The CDR3 contains 12 residues. V shed 6 bases and J shed 6 bases, with 8 bases lying between them. The CDR3 loop is CAIREGAGELFF. In nucleotides, the CDR3 is TGTGCCATCAGGGAGGGGGCCGGGGAGCTGTTTTTT.

The rearrangement uses TRBV27 and TRBJ2-1, with 12 bases matching TRBD2. Germline V lookup: CDR1 MNHEY, CDR2 SMNVEV (reference sequence). With V trimmed by 4 bases and J by 9 bases, 4 bases remained unmatched. The CDR3 sequence is 14 residues long. In DNA form, the CDR3 reads TGTGCCAGCAGTTCTAGCGGGGGGGCAGTTGAGCAGTTCTTC. The encoded protein is CASSSSGGAVEQFF.

The J gene is TRBJ2-7, the V gene TRBV6-5; D is perhaps TRBD1 (6 bases). Germline lookup yields CDR1 MNHEY and CDR2 SVGAGI. Deletions cut 8 bases from V and 6 bases from J, with 17 bases between. This CDR3 comprises 13 residues. The CDR3 bases are TGTGCCAGCGCCTTTTGGACAGACCTCGAGCAGTACTTC. Translating it yields CASAFWTDLEQYF.

The V and J genes are TRBV11-2 and TRBJ2-7; TRBD2 is a possible D gene (5 bases). There are 13 residues in the CDR3. Germline CDR1 and CDR2: SGHAT and FQNNGV. Trimming took 1 base from V and 2 from J, leaving 6 bases between them. In DNA, the CDR3 is TGTGCCAGCAGCTTAGCGGGGACCTACGAGCAGTACTTC. This translates into CASSLAGTYEQYF.

CDR3 bases: TGCGCCAGCTCCCAGGAGGGGGTAGCCGTGGAGACCCAGTACTTC. Encoded protein: CASSQEGVAVETQYF. The chain employs TRBV5-1 and TRBJ2-5, with D perhaps matching TRBD1 or TRBD2 (6 bases each). The CDR3 spans 15 residues. Per germline, CDR1 SGHRS and CDR2 YFSETQ. Trimming took off 7 bases at V and 5 bases at J, with 21 bases between the two ends. The full variable domain, with the rest looked up from reference TRBV5-1 and TRBJ2-5, is KAGVTQTPRYLIKTRGQQVTLSCSPISGHRSVSWYQQTPGQGLQFLFEYFSETQRNKGNFPGRFSGRQFSNSRSEMNVSTLELGDSALYLCASSQEGVAVETQYFGPGTRLLVL.

The chain links TRBV27 to TRBJ1-1; no clear D gene. Germline V gene data show CDR1 as MNHEY and CDR2 as SMNVEV (reference sequence). The V end lost 3 bases, the J end lost 4 bases, and 15 bases lay between the germline ends. The CDR3 spans 15 residues. This chain's CDR3 is CASSLGPGVATEAFF. The CDR3 DNA is TGTGCCAGCAGTTTGGGCCCGGGAGTAGCCACTGAAGCTTTCTTT.

This clone has only one observation. The V gene is TRBV19, the J gene TRBJ1-4, with 7 bases lining up with TRBD1. The CDR3 runs 15 residues. With V trimmed by 4 bases and J by 5 bases, 7 bases remained unmatched. Per the germline V gene, CDR1 is LNHDA and CDR2 is SQIVND (reference sequence). CDR3 DNA sequence: TGTGCCAGTAGTACCCCGGACAGGTTAAATGAAAAACTGTTTTTT. Translated: CASSTPDRLNEKLFF.

The chain links TRBV27 to TRBJ1-6; D remains unclear. The CDR3 has 13 amino acids. The V and J ends lost 6 bases and 8 bases respectively, with 11 bases between them. Germline lookup yields CDR1 MNHEY and CDR2 SMNVEV (reference sequence). CDR3 sequence (DNA): TGTGCCAGCAGACCCGATCTATATTCACCCCTCCACTTT. It translates to CASRPDLYSPLHF.

This chain uses TRBV7-2 with TRBJ1-4; the D is unclear. CDR3 length: 14 residues. The V gene lost 5 bases and the J gene lost 8 bases, with 15 bases spanning the gap. Germline assignment: CDR1 SGHTA and CDR2 FQGNSA. CDR3 sequence reads: CASSPLTFGEKLFF. CDR3 DNA sequence: TGTGCCAGCAGCCCACTTACCTTCGGGGAAAAACTGTTTTTT.

The V and J genes are TRBV15 and TRBJ1-3; D is perhaps TRBD1 (5 bases). CDR3 length: 16 residues. Germline lookup yields CDR1 LNHNV and CDR2 YYDKDF (reference sequence). With 5 bases removed from V and 5 bases from J, the gap between germline ends came to 19 bases. In DNA, the CDR3 is TGTGCCACCAGCGCCCCCCCCTTTGACAGCAGAAACACCATATATTTT. Translating it yields CATSAPPFDSRNTIYF.

The chain links TRBV5-5 to TRBJ1-2; D is undetermined. Per germline, CDR1 SGHKS and CDR2 YYEKEE (reference sequence). The V and J ends lost 0 bases and 3 bases respectively, with 12 bases between them. This CDR3 contains 15 residues. The CDR3 loop reads CASSLEAGLYYGYTF. In DNA form, the CDR3 reads TGTGCCAGCAGCTTGGAGGCGGGGTTGTACTATGGCTACACCTTC.